This TCR beta chain derives from a study of CD8+ T cells in alopecia areata. The CDR3 extends over 16 amino acids. Germline V gene lookup returns CDR1 SGHDT and CDR2 YYEEEE. V lost 7 bases, J lost 2 bases, and 21 bases lay in between. RNA was isolated and reverse transcribed to cDNA, the sequencing template. TCRdb's table, derived via immunoSEQ multiplex PCR, lists solely in-frame clones and lacks some. Of about 210,000 clones listed, 66% were seen once; the top ten hold 1% to 1.5%. As for treatment: oral pan-JAK inhibitor, 5-10 mg twice daily. The chain has TRBV5-6 and TRBJ1-2; weak D call: TRBD1 (6 bases). Sequencing used CD4+ T cells sorted from blood, obtained at approximately week 42, from a patient treated with tofacitinib. The TCR originated in a human donor with alopecia areata. The CDR3 is CASHYPTGAPNYGYTF. DNA for the CDR3: TGTGCCAGCCACTACCCGACAGGAGCACCGAACTATGGCTACACCTTC.